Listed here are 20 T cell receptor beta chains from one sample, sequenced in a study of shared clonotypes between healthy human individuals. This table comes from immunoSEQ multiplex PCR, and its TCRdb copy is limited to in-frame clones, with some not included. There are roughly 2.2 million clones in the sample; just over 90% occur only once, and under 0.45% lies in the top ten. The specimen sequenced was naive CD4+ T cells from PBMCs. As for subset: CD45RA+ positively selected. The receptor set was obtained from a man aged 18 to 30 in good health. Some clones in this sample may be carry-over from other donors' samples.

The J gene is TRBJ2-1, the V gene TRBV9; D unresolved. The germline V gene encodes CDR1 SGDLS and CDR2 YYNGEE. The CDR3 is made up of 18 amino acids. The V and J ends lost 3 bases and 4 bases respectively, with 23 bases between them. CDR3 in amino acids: CASSENPSLLLKYNEQFF. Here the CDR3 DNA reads TGTGCCAGCAGCGAGAACCCATCTCTTCTCCTGAAGTACAATGAGCAGTTCTTC. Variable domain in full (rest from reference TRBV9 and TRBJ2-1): DSGVTQTPKHLITATGQRVTLRCSPRSGDLSVYWYQQSLDQGLQFLIQYYNGEERAKGNILERFSAQQFPDLHSELNLSSLELGDSALYFCASSENPSLLLKYNEQFFGPGTRLTVL.

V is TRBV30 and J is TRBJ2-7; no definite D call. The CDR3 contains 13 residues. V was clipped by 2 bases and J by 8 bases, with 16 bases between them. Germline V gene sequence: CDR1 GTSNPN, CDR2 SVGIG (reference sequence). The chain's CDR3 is CAWSLGFVSQQYF. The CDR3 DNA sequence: TGTGCCTGGAGTCTGGGCTTTGTTTCACAGCAGTACTTC.

CDR3 in amino acids: CASREGQGAKEQYF. CDR3 coding DNA: TGTGCCAGCAGGGAGGGACAGGGGGCGAAGGAGCAGTACTTC. The V gene is TRBV2, the J gene TRBJ2-7; 12 bases map to TRBD1. This CDR3 is 14 amino acids long. J lost 7 bases, V lost 6 bases, and 7 bases had no gene match. Germline V gene sequence: CDR1 SNHLY, CDR2 FYNNEI.

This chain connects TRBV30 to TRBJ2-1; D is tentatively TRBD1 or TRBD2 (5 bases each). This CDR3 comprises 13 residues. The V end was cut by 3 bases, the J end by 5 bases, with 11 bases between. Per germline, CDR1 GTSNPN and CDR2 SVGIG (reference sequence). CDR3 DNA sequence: TGTGCCTGGAGCCCCGGGGCCCACAATGAGCAGTTCTTC. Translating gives CAWSPGAHNEQFF.

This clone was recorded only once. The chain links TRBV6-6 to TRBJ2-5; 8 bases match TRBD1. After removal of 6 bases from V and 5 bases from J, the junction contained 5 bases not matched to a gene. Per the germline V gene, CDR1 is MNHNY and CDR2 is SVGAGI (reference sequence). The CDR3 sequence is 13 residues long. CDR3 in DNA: TGTGCCAGCAGCCAGACAGGGGAGGAGACCCAGTACTTC. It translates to CASSQTGEETQYF.

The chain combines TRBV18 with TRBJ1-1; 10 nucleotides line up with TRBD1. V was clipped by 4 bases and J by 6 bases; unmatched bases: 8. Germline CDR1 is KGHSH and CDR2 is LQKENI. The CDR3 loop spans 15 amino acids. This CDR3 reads CASSLPGTGVPEAFF. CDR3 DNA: TGTGCCAGCTCACTACCCGGGACAGGGGTCCCTGAAGCTTTCTTT. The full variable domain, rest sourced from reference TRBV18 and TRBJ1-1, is NAGVMQNPRHLVRRRGQEARLRCSPMKGHSHVYWYRQLPEEGLKFMVYLQKENIIDESGMPKERFSAEFPKEGPSILRIQQVVRGDSAAYFCASSLPGTGVPEAFFGQGTRLTVV.

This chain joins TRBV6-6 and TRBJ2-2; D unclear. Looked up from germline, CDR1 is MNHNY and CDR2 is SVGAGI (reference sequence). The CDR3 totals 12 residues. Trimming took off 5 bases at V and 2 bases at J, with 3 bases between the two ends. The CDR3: CASSTNTGELFF. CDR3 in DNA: TGTGCCAGCAGTACAAACACCGGGGAGCTGTTTTTT.

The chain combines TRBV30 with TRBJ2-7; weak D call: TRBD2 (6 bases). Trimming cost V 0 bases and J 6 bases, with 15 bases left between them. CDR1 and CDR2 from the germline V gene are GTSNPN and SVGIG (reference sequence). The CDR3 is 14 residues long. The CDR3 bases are TGTGCCTGGAGTGTTGGAGCGGGTCGGGGCGAGCAGTACTTC. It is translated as CAWSVGAGRGEQYF.

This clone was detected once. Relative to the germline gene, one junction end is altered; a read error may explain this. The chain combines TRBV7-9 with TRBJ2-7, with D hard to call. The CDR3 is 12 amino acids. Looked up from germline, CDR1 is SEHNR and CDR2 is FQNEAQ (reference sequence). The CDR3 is CASSLEVGQVGF. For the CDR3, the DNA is TGTGCCAGCAGCTTAGAAGTAGGCCAGGTGGGCTTC.

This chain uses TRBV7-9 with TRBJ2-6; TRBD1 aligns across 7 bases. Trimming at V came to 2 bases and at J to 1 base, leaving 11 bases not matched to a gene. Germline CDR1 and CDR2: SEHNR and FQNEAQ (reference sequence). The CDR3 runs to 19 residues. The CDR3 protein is CASSLPRRQGLSGANVLTF. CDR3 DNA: TGTGCCAGCAGCTTACCCCGGCGACAGGGCCTTTCTGGGGCCAACGTCCTGACTTTC.

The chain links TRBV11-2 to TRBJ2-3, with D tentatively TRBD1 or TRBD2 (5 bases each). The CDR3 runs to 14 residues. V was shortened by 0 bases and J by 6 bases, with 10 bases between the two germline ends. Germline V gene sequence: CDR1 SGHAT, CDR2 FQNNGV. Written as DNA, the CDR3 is TGTGCCAGCAGCTTAGACAGGGAGTATGATACGCAGTATTTT. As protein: CASSLDREYDTQYF.

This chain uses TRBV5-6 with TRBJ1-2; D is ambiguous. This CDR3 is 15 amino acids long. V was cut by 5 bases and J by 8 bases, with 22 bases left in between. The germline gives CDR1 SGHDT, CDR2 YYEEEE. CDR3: CASSGVGEPLGGYTF. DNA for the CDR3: TGTGCCAGCAGTGGGGTCGGGGAGCCACTCGGCGGCTACACCTTC.

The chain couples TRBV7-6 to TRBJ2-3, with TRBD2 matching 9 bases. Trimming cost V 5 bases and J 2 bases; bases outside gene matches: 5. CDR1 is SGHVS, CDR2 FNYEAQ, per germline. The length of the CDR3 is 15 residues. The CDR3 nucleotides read TGTGCCAGCAGCCTAATAGCGGGAGACACAGATACGCAGTATTTT. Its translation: CASSLIAGDTDTQYF.

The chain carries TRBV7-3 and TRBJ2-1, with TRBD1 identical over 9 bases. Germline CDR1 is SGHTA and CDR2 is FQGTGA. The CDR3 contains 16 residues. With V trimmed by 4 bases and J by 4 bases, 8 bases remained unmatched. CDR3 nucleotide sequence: TGTGCCAGCAGCTCGCCCGGACAGGGGCGATACAATGAGCAGTTCTTC. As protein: CASSSPGQGRYNEQFF.

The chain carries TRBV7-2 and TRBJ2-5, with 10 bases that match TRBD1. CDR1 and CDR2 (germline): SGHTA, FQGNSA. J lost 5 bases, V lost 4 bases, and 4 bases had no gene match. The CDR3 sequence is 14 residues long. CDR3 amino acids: CASSYRTGGETQYF. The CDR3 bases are TGTGCCAGCAGCTACAGGACAGGGGGGGAGACCCAGTACTTC.

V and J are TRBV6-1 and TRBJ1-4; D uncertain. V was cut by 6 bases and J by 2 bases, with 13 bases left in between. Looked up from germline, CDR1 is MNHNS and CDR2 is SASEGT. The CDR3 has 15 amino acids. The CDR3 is CASRSGWLTNEKLFF. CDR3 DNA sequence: TGTGCCAGCAGGTCCGGGTGGTTGACTAATGAAAAACTGTTTTTT.

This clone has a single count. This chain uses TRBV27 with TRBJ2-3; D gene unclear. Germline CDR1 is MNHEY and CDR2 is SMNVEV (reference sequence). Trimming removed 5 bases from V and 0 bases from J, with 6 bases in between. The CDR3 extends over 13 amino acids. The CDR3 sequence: CASSPYSTDTQYF. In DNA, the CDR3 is TGTGCCAGCAGTCCCTATAGCACAGATACGCAGTATTTT.

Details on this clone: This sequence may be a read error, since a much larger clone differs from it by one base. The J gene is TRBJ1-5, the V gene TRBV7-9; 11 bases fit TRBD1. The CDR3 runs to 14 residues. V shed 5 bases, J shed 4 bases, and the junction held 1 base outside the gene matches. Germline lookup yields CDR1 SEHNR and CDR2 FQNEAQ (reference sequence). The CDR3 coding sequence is TGTGCCAGCAGCGGGACAGGGGGTAATCAGCCCCAGCATTTT. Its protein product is CASSGTGGNQPQHF.

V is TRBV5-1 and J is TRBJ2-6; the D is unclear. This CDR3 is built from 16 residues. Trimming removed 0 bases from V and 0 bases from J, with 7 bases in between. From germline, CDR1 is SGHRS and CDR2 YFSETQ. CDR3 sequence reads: CASSLAHNSGANVLTF. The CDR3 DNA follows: TGCGCCAGCAGCTTGGCCCACAACTCTGGGGCCAACGTCCTGACTTTC. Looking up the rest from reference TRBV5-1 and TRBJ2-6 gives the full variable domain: KAGVTQTPRYLIKTRGQQVTLSCSPISGHRSVSWYQQTPGQGLQFLFEYFSETQRNKGNFPGRFSGRQFSNSRSEMNVSTLELGDSALYLCASSLAHNSGANVLTFGAGSRLTVL.

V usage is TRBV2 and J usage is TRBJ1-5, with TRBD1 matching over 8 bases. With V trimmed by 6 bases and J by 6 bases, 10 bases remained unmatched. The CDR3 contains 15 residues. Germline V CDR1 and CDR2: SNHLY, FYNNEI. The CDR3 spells CASSPDRVRGQPQHF. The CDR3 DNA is TGTGCCAGCAGCCCGGACAGGGTAAGAGGTCAGCCCCAGCATTTT. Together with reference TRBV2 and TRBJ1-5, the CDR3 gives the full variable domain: EPEVTQTPSHQVTQMGQEVILRCVPISNHLYFYWYRQILGQKVEFLVSFYNNEISEKSEIFDDQFSVERPDGSNFTLKIRSTKLEDSAMYFCASSPDRVRGQPQHFGDGTRLSIL.